These 14 T cell receptor beta chains originate from one sample sequenced in a study of blood T cell repertoires in COVID-19 (dated by TCRdb to about 2020). The method was the immunoSEQ multiplex PCR assay. Here the immuneACCESS table is served through TCRdb, limited to in-frame sequences with V and J called. Missing clones are a known gap in these copies; in checked studies unresolved V genes cover under half, and the rest lacks a known reason. The sample profile shows about 200,000 clones; 80% to 90% of them were found once. The top ten hold 2% to 2.5% of the sample. Sequencing was performed on PBMCs or T cells enriched from blood (not recorded which). These receptors were collected from a woman aged 40 to 50 with acute COVID-19.

The rearrangement links TRBV6-1 to TRBJ1-6; D ambiguous. The CDR3 is 17 residues long. Germline assignment: CDR1 MNHNS and CDR2 SASEGT. The V end was cut by 2 bases, the J end by 4 bases, with 15 bases between. The DNA for the CDR3 is TGTGCCAGCAGTGAAATCCCGCCGGGGATATATAATTCACCCCTCCACTTT. Its translation is CASSEIPPGIYNSPLHF.

The rearrangement joins TRBV5-1 to TRBJ1-1; D is possibly TRBD1 (6 bases). CDR3 size: 14 residues. V was cut by 8 bases and J by 1 base, with 15 bases left in between. Germline CDR1 is SGHRS and CDR2 is YFSETQ. The CDR3 region is CASRKGDGNTEAFF. DNA for the CDR3: TGCGCCAGTCGAAAGGGGGATGGGAACACTGAAGCTTTCTTT.

This clone was picked up one time. This chain links TRBV5-1 with TRBJ2-5, with TRBD2 matching 10 bases. The germline CDR1 and CDR2 sequences are SGHRS and YFSETQ. V lost 0 bases to trimming and J lost 2 bases; unmatched junction nucleotides: 4. This CDR3 is 16 amino acids long. CDR3 sequence reads: CASSLAVAGGQETQYF. The CDR3 coding sequence is TGCGCCAGCAGCTTGGCGGTAGCGGGGGGACAAGAGACCCAGTACTTC. Full variable domain (outside the CDR3, taken from reference TRBV5-1 and TRBJ2-5): KAGVTQTPRYLIKTRGQQVTLSCSPISGHRSVSWYQQTPGQGLQFLFEYFSETQRNKGNFPGRFSGRQFSNSRSEMNVSTLELGDSALYLCASSLAVAGGQETQYFGPGTRLLVL.

The rearrangement joins TRBV27 to TRBJ2-3, with 7 nucleotides matching TRBD2. CDR1 is MNHEY, CDR2 SMNVEV, per germline (reference sequence). The J segment lost 6 bases and the V segment lost 2 bases, leaving 5 bases of the junction unmatched. The CDR3 runs 14 residues. CDR3 DNA: TGTGCCAGCAGTTTAGCGGGAGTTTCGGATACGCAGTATTTT. It is translated as CASSLAGVSDTQYF.

This chain connects TRBV30 to TRBJ1-2, with TRBD1 identical over 10 bases. The V segment lost 2 bases and the J segment 2 bases; nucleotides outside the gene matches: 8. This CDR3 contains 16 residues. The germline CDR1 and CDR2 sequences are GTSNPN and SVGIG (reference sequence). The CDR3 bases are TGTGCCTGGAGTAGATGGACAGGGGGTATGAACTATGGCTACACCTTC. Its protein is CAWSRWTGGMNYGYTF.

V usage is TRBV5-1 and J usage is TRBJ1-2; 10 bases line up with TRBD1. The germline V gene encodes CDR1 SGHRS and CDR2 YFSETQ. Trimming cost V 4 bases and J 7 bases; bases outside gene matches: 7. The CDR3 consists of 14 residues. The CDR3 protein is CASSPGQGSIGYTF. The DNA of the CDR3 is TGCGCCAGCAGCCCGGGACAGGGGTCGATTGGCTACACCTTC.

V gene TRBV6-2 or TRBV6-3 combines with J gene TRBJ1-1; D possibly corresponds to TRBD1 (6 bases). Per germline, CDR1 MNHEY and CDR2 SVGEGT. V dropped 0 bases and J dropped 6 bases, with 14 bases sitting between them. The CDR3 totals 15 residues. The CDR3 DNA sequence: TGTGCCAGCAGTTACTCGGACGGGGGGCGGGCTGAAGCTTTCTTT. Translating it yields CASSYSDGGRAEAFF.

The chain is built from TRBV4-1 and TRBJ2-1, with D possibly TRBD1 on 5 matching bases. Per the germline V gene, CDR1 is MGHRA and CDR2 is YSYEKL. Deletions cut 5 bases from V and 2 bases from J, with 19 bases between. The CDR3 extends over 17 amino acids. CDR3 amino acids: CASSEPPLGAPYNEQFF. CDR3 in DNA: TGCGCCAGCAGCGAACCTCCGCTTGGGGCGCCCTACAATGAGCAGTTCTTC.

The CDR3 DNA reads as TGTGCCAGCAGTTGGGGACAGGGCGGAGATACGCAGTATTTT. This gives the protein CASSWGQGGDTQYF. This chain connects TRBV6-5 to TRBJ2-3; 9 positions agree with TRBD1. This CDR3 contains 14 residues. V shed 4 bases, J shed 5 bases, and the junction held 4 bases outside the gene matches. Germline CDR1 and CDR2: MNHEY and SVGAGI.

Here the CDR3 DNA reads TGTGCCAGCAGCGCCCGGGACAGGGGGCCCGGGGAGCTGTTTTTT. It encodes CASSARDRGPGELFF. J is TRBJ2-2 and V is TRBV7-9; 12 bases line up with TRBD1. Germline loops: CDR1 SEHNR, CDR2 FQNEAQ (reference sequence). Trimming at V came to 5 bases and at J to 6 bases, leaving 4 bases not matched to a gene. The CDR3 extends over 15 amino acids.

The V gene is TRBV6-5, the J gene TRBJ2-5; TRBD2 aligns across 12 bases. V lost 6 bases to trimming and J lost 5 bases; unmatched junction nucleotides: 7. CDR1 is MNHEY and CDR2 is SVGAGI in the germline V gene. CDR3 length: 15 residues. CDR3 sequence (DNA): TGTGCCAGCAGCCGACTAGCGGGAGCGGTGGAGACCCAGTACTTC. It yields the protein CASSRLAGAVETQYF.

This clone was counted only a few times. Written as DNA, the CDR3 is TGTGCCAGCATCTCGGGGGCGAACACCGGGGAGCTGTTTTTT. Its translation is CASISGANTGELFF. The chain couples TRBV28 to TRBJ2-2; D perhaps matches TRBD2 (6 bases). CDR3 length equals 14 residues. V lost 7 bases and J 0 bases, leaving 9 bases between the germline ends. Germline V lookup: CDR1 MDHEN, CDR2 SYDVKM.

J is TRBJ1-5 and V is TRBV4-1; D is possibly TRBD1 (5 bases). Trimming removed 1 base from V and 9 bases from J, with 16 bases in between. CDR3 length: 15 residues. CDR1 and CDR2 from the germline V gene are MGHRA and YSYEKL. The CDR3 coding sequence is TGCGCCAGCAGCCAAGTTGGGGGGTTTCGTTCGCCCCAGCATTTT. This codes for CASSQVGGFRSPQHF.

V is TRBV28 and J is TRBJ1-1, with D possibly being TRBD1 (6 bases). This CDR3 contains 15 residues. From germline, CDR1 is MDHEN and CDR2 SYDVKM. V gave up 4 bases and J gave up 4 bases, with 16 bases separating them. CDR3 nucleotide sequence: TGTGCCAGCAGTTCTCCGAGGGGGAGGGCCACTGAAGCTTTCTTT. It specifies CASSSPRGRATEAFF.